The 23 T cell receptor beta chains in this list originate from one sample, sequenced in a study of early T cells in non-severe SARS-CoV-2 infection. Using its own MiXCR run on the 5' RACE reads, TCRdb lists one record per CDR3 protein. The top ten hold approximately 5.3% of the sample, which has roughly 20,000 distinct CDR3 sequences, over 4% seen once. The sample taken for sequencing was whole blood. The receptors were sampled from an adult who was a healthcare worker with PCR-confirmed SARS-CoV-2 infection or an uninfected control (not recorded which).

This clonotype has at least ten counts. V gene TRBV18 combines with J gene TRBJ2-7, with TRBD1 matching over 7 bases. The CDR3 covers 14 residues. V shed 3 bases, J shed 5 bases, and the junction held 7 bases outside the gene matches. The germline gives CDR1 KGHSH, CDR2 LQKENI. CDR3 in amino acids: CASSPRTGTDEQYF. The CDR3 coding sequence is TGTGCCAGCTCACCGCGGACCGGGACAGACGAGCAGTACTTC.

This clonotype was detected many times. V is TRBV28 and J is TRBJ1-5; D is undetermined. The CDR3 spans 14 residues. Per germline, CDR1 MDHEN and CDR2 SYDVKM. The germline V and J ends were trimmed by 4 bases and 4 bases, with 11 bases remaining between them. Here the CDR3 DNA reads TGTGCCAGCAGTTCGCCGAGTGCGAATCAGCCCCAGCATTTT. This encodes CASSSPSANQPQHF.

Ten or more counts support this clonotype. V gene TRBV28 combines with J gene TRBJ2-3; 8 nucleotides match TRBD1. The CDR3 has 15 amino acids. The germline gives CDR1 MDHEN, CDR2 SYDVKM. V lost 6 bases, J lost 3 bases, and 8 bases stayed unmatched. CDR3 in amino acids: CASRRQGLETDTQYF. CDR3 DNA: TGTGCCAGCAGAAGACAGGGGTTAGAAACAGATACGCAGTATTTT.

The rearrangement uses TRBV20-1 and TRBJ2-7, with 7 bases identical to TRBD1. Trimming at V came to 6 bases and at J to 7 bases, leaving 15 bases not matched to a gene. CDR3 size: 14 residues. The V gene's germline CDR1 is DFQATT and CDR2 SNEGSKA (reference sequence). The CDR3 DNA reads TGCAGTGCCACCAGACAGGGTAGCCGGAGTGAGCAGTACTTC. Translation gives CSATRQGSRSEQYF.

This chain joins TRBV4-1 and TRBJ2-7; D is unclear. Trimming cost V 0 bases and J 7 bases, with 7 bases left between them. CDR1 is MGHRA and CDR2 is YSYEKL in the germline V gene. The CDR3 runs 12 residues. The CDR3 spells CASSQDLREQYF. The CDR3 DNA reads TGCGCCAGCAGCCAAGATCTGAGGGAGCAGTACTTC.

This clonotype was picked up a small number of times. Here the CDR3 reads CALTLTNEQFF. CDR3 bases: TGTGCTTTGACATTAACCAATGAGCAGTTCTTC. The V call is TRBV30, the J call TRBJ2-1; D not certain. CDR1 and CDR2 from the germline V gene are GTSNPN and SVGIG (reference sequence). The CDR3 covers 11 residues. The full variable domain, in which reference TRBV30 and TRBJ2-1 provide the parts outside the CDR3, is SQTIHQWPATLVQPVGSPLSLECTVEGTSNPNLYWYRQAAGRGLQLLFYSVGIGQISSEVPQNLSASRPQDRQFILSSKKLLLSDSGFYLCALTLTNEQFFGPGTRLTVL.

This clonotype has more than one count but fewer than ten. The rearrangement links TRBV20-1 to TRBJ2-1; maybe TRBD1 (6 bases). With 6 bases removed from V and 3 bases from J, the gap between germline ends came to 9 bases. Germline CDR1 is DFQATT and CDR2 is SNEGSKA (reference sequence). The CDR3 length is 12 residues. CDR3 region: CSAPDSYNEQFF. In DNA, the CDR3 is TGCAGTGCACCGGACAGCTACAATGAGCAGTTCTTC.

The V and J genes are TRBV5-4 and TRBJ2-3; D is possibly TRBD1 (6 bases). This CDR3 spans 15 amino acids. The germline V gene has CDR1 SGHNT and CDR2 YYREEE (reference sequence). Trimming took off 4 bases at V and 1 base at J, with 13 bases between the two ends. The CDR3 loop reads CASSLPGQGTDTQYF. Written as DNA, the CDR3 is TGTGCCAGCAGCCTTCCGGGACAAGGCACAGATACGCAGTATTTT.

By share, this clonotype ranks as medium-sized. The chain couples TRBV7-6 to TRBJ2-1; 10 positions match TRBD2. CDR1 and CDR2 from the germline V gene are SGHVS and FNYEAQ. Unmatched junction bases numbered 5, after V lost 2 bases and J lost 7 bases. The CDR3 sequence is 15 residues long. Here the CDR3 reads CASSLRAGGRNEQFF. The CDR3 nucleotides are TGTGCCAGCAGCTTACGAGCGGGAGGGCGGAATGAGCAGTTCTTC.

The CDR3 reads CASSFWGQGVDEQFF. The CDR3 coding sequence is TGCGCCAGCAGCTTTTGGGGACAGGGCGTCGATGAGCAGTTCTTC. This rearrangement joins TRBV5-1 to TRBJ2-1, with 9 bases fitting TRBD1. The CDR3 runs to 15 residues. Germline lookup yields CDR1 SGHRS and CDR2 YFSETQ. Germline trimming cut 2 bases from V and 8 bases from J; bases unmatched to any gene: 8. Full variable domain (missing parts from reference TRBV5-1 and TRBJ2-1): KAGVTQTPRYLIKTRGQQVTLSCSPISGHRSVSWYQQTPGQGLQFLFEYFSETQRNKGNFPGRFSGRQFSNSRSEMNVSTLELGDSALYLCASSFWGQGVDEQFFGPGTRLTVL.

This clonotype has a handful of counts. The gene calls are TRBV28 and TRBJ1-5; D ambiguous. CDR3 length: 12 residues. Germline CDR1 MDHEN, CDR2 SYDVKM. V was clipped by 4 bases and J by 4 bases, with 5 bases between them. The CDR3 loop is CASSSTNQPQHF. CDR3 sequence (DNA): TGTGCCAGCAGTTCCACAAATCAGCCCCAGCATTTT.

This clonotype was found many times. The CDR3 loop is CSVVSRAGGKSYNEQFF. The DNA for the CDR3 is TGCAGCGTTGTTTCTAGGGCAGGGGGTAAATCCTACAATGAGCAGTTCTTC. V and J are TRBV29-1 and TRBJ2-1; 7 bases line up with TRBD1. CDR1 is SQVTM, CDR2 ANQGSEA, per germline. The length of the CDR3 is 17 residues. The V and J ends lost 4 bases and 1 base, in that order; junction bases with no gene match: 13.

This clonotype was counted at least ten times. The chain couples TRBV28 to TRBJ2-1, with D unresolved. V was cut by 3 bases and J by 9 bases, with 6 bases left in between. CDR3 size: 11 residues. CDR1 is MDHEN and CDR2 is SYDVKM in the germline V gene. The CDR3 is CASSFLSEQFF. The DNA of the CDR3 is TGTGCCAGCAGTTTTCTATCTGAGCAGTTCTTC.

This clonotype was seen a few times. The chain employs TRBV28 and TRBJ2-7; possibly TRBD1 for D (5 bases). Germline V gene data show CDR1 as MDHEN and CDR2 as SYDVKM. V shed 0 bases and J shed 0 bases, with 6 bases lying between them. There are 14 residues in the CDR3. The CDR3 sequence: CASSLWDISYEQYF. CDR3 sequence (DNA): TGTGCCAGCAGTTTATGGGACATCTCCTACGAGCAGTACTTC. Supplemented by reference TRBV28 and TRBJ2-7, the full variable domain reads DVKVTQSSRYLVKRTGEKVFLECVQDMDHENMFWYRQDPGLGLRLIYFSYDVKMKEKGDIPEGYSVSREKKERFSLILESASTNQTSMYLCASSLWDISYEQYFGPGTRLTVT.

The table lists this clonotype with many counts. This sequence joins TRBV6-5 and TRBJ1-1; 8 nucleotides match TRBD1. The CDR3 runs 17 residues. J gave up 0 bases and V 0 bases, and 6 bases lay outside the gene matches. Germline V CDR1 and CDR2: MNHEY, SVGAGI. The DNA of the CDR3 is TGTGCCAGCAGTTACTCCGCGACAGGGGTCATGAACACTGAAGCTTTCTTT. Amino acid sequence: CASSYSATGVMNTEAFF.

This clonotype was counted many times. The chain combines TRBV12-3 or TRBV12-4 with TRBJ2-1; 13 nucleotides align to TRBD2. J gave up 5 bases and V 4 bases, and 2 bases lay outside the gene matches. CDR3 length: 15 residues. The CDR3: CASSSGTSGDNEQFF. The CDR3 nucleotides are TGTGCCAGCAGTTCTGGGACTAGCGGGGACAATGAGCAGTTCTTC.

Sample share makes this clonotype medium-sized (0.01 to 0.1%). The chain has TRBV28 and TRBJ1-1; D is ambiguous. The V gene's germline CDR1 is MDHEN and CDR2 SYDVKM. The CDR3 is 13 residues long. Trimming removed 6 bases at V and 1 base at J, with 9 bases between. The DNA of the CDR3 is TGTGCCAGCAGCTTACGGGCGAACACTGAAGCTTTCTTT. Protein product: CASSLRANTEAFF. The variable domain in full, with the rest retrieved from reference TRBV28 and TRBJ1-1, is DVKVTQSSRYLVKRTGEKVFLECVQDMDHENMFWYRQDPGLGLRLIYFSYDVKMKEKGDIPEGYSVSREKKERFSLILESASTNQTSMYLCASSLRANTEAFFGQGTRLTVV.

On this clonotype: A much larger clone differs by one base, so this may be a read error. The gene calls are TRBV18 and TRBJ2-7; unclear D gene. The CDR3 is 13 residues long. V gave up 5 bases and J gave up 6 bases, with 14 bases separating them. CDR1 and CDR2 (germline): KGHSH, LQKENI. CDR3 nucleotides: TGTGCCAGCTCAACCAGACACAAGGGCGAGCAGTACTTC. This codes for CASSTRHKGEQYF.

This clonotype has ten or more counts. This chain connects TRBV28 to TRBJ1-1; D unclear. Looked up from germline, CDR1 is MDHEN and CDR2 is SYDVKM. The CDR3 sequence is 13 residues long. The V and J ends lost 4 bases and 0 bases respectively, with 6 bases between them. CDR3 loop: CASSYPLNTEAFF. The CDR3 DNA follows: TGTGCCAGCAGTTACCCTTTGAACACTGAAGCTTTCTTT. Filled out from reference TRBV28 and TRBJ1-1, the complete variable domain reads DVKVTQSSRYLVKRTGEKVFLECVQDMDHENMFWYRQDPGLGLRLIYFSYDVKMKEKGDIPEGYSVSREKKERFSLILESASTNQTSMYLCASSYPLNTEAFFGQGTRLTVV.

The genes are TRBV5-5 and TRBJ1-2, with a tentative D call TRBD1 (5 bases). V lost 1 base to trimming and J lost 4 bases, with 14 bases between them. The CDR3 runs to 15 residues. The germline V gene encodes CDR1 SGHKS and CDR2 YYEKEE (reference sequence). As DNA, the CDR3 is TGTGCCAGCAGCTTGATGTGGCGGGACCGCTATGGCTACACCTTC. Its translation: CASSLMWRDRYGYTF. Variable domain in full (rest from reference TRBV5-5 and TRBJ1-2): DAGVTQSPTHLIKTRGQQVTLRCSPISGHKSVSWYQQVLGQGPQFIFQYYEKEERGRGNFPDRFSARQFPNYSSELNVNALLLGDSALYLCASSLMWRDRYGYTFGSGTRLTVV.

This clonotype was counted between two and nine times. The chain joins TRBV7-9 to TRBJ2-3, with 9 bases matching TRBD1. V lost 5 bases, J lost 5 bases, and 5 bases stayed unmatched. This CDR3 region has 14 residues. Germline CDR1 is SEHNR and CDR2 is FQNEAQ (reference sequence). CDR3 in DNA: TGTGCCAGCAGCCACAGGGGGCTCCAAGATACGCAGTATTTT. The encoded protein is CASSHRGLQDTQYF. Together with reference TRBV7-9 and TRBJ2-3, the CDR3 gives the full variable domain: DTGVSQNPRHKITKRGQNVTFRCDPISEHNRLYWYRQTLGQGPEFLTYFQNEAQLEKSRLLSDRFSAERPKGSFSTLEIQRTEQGDSAMYLCASSHRGLQDTQYFGPGTRLTVL.

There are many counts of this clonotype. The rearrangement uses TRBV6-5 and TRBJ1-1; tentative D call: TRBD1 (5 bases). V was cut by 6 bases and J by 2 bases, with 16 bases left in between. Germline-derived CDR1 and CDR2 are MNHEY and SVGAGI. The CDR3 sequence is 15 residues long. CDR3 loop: CASSAGPTPNTEAFF. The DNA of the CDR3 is TGTGCCAGCAGCGCGGGACCGACACCCAACACTGAAGCTTTCTTT.

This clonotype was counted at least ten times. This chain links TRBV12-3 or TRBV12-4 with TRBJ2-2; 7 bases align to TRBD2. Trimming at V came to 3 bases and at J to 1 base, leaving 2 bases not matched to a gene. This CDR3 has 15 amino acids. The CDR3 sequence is CASSLGRVNTGELFF. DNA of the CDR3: TGTGCCAGCAGTTTGGGGAGGGTGAACACCGGGGAGCTGTTTTTT.